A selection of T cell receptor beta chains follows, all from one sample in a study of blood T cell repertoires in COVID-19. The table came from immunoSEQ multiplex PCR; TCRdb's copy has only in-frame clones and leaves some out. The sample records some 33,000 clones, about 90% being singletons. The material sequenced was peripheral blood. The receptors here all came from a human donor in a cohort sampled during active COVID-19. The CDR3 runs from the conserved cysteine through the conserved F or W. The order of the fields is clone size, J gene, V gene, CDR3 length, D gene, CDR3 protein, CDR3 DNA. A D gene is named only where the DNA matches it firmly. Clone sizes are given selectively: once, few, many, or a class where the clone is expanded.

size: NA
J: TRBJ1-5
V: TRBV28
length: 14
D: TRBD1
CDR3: CASSSGTAVQPQHF
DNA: TGTGCCAGCAGTTCGGGGACAGCGGTTCAGCCCCAGCATTTT

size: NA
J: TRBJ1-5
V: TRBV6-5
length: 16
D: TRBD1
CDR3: CASSYSNRGDNQPQHF
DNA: TGTGCCAGCAGTTACTCGAACAGGGGGGACAATCAGCCCCAGCATTTT

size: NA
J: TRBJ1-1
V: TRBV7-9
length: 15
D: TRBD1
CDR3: CASSSPQGQGTEAFF
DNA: TGTGCCAGCAGCTCTCCACAGGGGCAGGGGACTGAAGCTTTCTTT

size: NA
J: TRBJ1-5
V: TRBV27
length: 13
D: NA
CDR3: CASSNRYNQPQHF
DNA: TGTGCCAGCAGTAACAGGTACAATCAGCCCCAGCATTTT

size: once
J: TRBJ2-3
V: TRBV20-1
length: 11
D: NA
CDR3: CSAILADTQYF
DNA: TGCAGTGCTATCCTTGCAGATACGCAGTATTTT

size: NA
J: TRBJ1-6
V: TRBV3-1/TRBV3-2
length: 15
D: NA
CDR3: CASSQIRDNNSPLHF
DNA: TGTGCCAGCAGCCAGATTAGGGACAATAATTCACCCCTCCACTTT

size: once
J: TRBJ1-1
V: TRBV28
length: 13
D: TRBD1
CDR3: CASSSGQFTEAFF
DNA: TGTGCCAGCAGTTCGGGACAGTTCACTGAAGCTTTCTTT

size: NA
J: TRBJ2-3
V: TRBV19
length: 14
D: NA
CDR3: CASTDAAFTDTQYF
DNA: TGTGCCAGCACCGACGCGGCATTCACAGATACGCAGTATTTT

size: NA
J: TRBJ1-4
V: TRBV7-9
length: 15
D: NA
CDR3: CASSLLGDRPEKLFF
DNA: TGTGCCAGCAGCTTGCTAGGAGACAGACCTGAAAAACTGTTTTTT

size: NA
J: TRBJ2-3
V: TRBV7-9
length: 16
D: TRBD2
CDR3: CASSLGLAGNTDTQYF
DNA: TGTGCCAGCAGCTTGGGACTAGCGGGGAACACAGATACGCAGTATTTT

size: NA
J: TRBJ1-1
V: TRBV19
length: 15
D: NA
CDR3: CASSPSGGSATEAFF
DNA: TGTGCCAGTAGTCCCTCGGGGGGGTCTGCCACTGAAGCTTTCTTT

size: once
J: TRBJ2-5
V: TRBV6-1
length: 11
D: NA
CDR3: CASSELATQYF
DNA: TGTGCCAGCAGTGAATTAGCCACCCAGTACTTC

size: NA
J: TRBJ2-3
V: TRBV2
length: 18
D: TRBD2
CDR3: CASRRTSGGARRTDTQYF
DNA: TGTGCCAGCAGGCGGACTAGCGGGGGGGCCAGGCGCACAGATACGCAGTATTTT

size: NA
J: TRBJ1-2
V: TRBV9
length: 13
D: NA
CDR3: CASSQRTEDGYTF
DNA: TGTGCCAGCAGCCAGCGGACAGAGGATGGCTACACCTTC

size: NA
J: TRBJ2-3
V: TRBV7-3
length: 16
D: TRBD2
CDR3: CASSFGTSGRTDTQYF
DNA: TGTGCCAGCAGCTTTGGGACTAGCGGGAGGACAGATACGCAGTATTTT

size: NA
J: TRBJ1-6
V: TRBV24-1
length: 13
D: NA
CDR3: CATSEAPNSPLHF
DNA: TGTGCCACCAGTGAAGCCCCAAATTCACCCCTCCACTTT

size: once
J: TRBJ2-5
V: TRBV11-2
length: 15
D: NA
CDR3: CASSLGTGVRETQYF
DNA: TGTGCCAGCAGCTTAGGCACGGGAGTAAGGGAGACCCAGTACTTC

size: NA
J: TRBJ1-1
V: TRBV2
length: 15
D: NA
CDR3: CASSEQGTVNTEAFF
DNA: TGTGCCAGCAGCGAGCAGGGGACGGTTAACACTGAAGCTTTCTTT

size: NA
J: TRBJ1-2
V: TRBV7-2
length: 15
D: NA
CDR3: CASSFSTGINYGYTF
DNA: TGTGCCAGCAGCTTCTCAACAGGGATTAACTATGGCTACACCTTC

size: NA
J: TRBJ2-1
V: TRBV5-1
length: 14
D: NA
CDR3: CASRLGEPHNEQFF
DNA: TGCGCCAGCCGTTTGGGGGAGCCACACAATGAGCAGTTCTTC

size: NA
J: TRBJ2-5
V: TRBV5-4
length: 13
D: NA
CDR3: CASSYRQTETQYF
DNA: TGTGCCAGCAGTTATAGACAGACCGAGACCCAGTACTTC

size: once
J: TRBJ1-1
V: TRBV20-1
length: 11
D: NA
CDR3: CSANRNTEAFF
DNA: TGCAGTGCAAACAGGAACACTGAAGCTTTCTTT

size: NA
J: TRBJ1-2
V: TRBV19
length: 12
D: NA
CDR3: CASKELLYGYTF
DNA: TGTGCCAGTAAGGAGCTACTCTATGGCTACACCTTC

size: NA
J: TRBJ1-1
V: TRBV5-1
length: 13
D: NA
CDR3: CASSQLGRDEAFF
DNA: TGCGCCAGCAGCCAGCTCGGACGGGATGAAGCTTTCTTT

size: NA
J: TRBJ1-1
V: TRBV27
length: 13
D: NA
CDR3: CASSFSLGAEAFF
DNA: TGTGCCAGCAGTTTTAGCTTAGGGGCTGAAGCTTTCTTT

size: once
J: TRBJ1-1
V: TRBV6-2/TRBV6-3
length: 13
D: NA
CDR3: CASSYQGNTEAFF
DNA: TGTGCCAGCAGTTACCAGGGGAACACTGAAGCTTTCTTT

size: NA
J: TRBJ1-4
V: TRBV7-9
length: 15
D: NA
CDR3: CASSLARGVAGKLFF
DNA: TGTGCCAGCAGCTTAGCGCGTGGAGTAGCTGGAAAACTGTTTTTT

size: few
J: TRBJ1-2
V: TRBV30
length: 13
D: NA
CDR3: CAWSVQRGYGYTF
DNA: TGTGCCTGGAGTGTACAGCGAGGGTATGGCTACACCTTC

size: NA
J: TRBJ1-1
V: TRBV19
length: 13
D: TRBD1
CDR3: CASSMGDRVRAFF
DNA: TGTGCCAGTAGTATGGGGGACAGGGTGCGGGCTTTCTTT

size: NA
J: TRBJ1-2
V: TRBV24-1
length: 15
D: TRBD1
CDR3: CATSDSGTGSYGYTF
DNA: TGTGCCACCAGTGATTCCGGGACAGGGAGTTATGGCTACACCTTC

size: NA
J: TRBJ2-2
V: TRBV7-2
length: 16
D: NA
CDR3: CASSPPGRRGTGELFF
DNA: TGTGCCAGCAGCCCACCGGGCCGGCGGGGCACCGGGGAGCTGTTTTTT

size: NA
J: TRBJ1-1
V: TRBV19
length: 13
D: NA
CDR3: CASSTGRTTEAFF
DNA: TGTGCCAGTAGTACAGGGCGGACCACTGAAGCTTTCTTT

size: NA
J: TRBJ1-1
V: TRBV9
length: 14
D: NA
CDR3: CASSVVPGSAEAFF
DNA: TGTGCCAGCAGCGTAGTCCCGGGGTCGGCTGAAGCTTTCTTT

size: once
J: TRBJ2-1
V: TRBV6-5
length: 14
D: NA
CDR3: CASGPQGPYNEQFF
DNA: TGTGCCAGCGGCCCCCAGGGCCCCTACAATGAGCAGTTCTTC

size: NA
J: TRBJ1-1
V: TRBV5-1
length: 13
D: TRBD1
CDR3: CASKGQLNTEAFF
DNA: TGCGCCAGCAAGGGACAGCTGAACACTGAAGCTTTCTTT

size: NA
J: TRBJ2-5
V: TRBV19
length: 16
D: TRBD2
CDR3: CASSIPGTSGVETQYF
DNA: TGTGCCAGTAGTATCCCCGGGACTAGCGGGGTCGAGACCCAGTACTTC

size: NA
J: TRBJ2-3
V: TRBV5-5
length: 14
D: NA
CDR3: CASSLMASTDTQYF
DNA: TGTGCCAGCAGCTTGATGGCTAGCACAGATACGCAGTATTTT

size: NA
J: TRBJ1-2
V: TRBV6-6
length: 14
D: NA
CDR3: CASMRLQGNYGYTF
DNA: TGTGCCAGCATGAGATTACAGGGAAACTATGGCTACACCTTC

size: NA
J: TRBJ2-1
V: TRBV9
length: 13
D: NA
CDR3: CASSVQGLNEQFF
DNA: TGTGCCAGCAGCGTCCAGGGGTTGAATGAGCAGTTCTTC

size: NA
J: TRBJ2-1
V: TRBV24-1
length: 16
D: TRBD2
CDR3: CATSEPTSGGATEQFF
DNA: TGTGCCACCAGTGAACCGACTAGCGGGGGGGCCACTGAGCAGTTCTTC

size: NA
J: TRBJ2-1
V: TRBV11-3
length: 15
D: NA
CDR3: CASSLEGSSYNEQFF
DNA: TGTGCCAGCAGCTTAGAGGGCAGCTCCTACAATGAGCAGTTCTTC

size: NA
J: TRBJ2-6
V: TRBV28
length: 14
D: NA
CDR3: CASRVRETLNVLTF
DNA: TGTGCCAGCAGAGTCAGGGAAACTCTCAACGTCCTGACTTTC

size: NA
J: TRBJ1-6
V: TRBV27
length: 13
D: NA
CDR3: CASSLSGNSPLHF
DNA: TGTGCCAGCAGTTTATCGGGCAATTCACCCCTCCACTTT

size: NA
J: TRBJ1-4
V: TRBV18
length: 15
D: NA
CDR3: CASSPPGAAPEKLFF
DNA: TGTGCCAGCTCACCACCAGGGGCGGCTCCTGAAAAACTGTTTTTT

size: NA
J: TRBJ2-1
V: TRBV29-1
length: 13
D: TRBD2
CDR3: CSVEVAGDRKQFF
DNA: TGCAGCGTTGAAGTAGCGGGGGATCGTAAGCAGTTCTTC

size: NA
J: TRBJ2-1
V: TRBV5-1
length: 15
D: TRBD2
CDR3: CASSFRGGAQGEQFF
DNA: TGCGCCAGCAGCTTTCGCGGGGGGGCCCAGGGGGAGCAGTTCTTC

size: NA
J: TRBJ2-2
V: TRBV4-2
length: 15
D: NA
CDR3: CASSQSGGRTGELFF
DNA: TGTGCCAGCAGCCAGTCGGGGGGCCGGACCGGGGAGCTGTTTTTT

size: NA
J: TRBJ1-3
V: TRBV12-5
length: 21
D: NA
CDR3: CASGFQTPGVGIDRSGNTIYF
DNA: TGTGCTAGTGGTTTTCAAACTCCAGGGGTGGGAATCGATAGGTCCGGAAACACCATATATTTT

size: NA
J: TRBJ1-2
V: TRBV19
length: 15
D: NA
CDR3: CASSINPRPRYGYTF
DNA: TGTGCCAGTAGTATAAACCCGCGGCCTCGCTATGGCTACACCTTC

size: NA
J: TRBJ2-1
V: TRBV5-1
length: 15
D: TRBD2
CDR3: CASSPRTSSYNEQFF
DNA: TGCGCCAGCAGCCCCCGGACTAGCTCCTACAATGAGCAGTTCTTC

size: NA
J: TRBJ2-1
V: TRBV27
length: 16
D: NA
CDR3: CASSSGSPISYNEQFF
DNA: TGTGCCAGCAGTTCGGGATCCCCGATTTCCTACAATGAGCAGTTCTTC

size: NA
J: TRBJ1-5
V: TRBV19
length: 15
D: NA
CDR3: CASSIVDSLSQPQHF
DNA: TGTGCCAGTAGTATAGTCGACAGTTTGAGTCAGCCCCAGCATTTT